This T cell receptor (beta chain) was sequenced during a study of T cells after yellow fever vaccination. Via MiXCR, TCRdb re-called the 5' RACE reads, giving one row per CDR3 protein. The sample consists of 450,000 to 550,000 distinct CDR3 sequences, about a fifth of them appearing once. This CDR3 is 13 amino acids long. Germline V lookup: CDR1 SQVTM, CDR2 ANQGSEA. Trimming cost V 6 bases and J 5 bases, with 16 bases left between them. This receptor was obtained from a young man who received the YFV17D yellow fever vaccine. The input for sequencing was PBMCs, taken about 21 days after the first yellow fever vaccination. This rearrangement joins TRBV29-1 to TRBJ1-2, with D hard to call. CDR3 sequence reads: CSVIVWGSYGYTF. CDR3 DNA: TGCAGCGTAATAGTTTGGGGTTCGTATGGCTACACCTTC.